The rows below give T cell receptor beta chains drawn from one sample of a study of PD-1 blockade in classical Hodgkin lymphoma. Only in-frame clones appear in the TCRdb table, and some are missing; sequencing was by immunoSEQ multiplex PCR. The table shows 12,000 to 15,000 clones, with around 83% occurring only once. This specimen consisted of peripheral blood mononuclear cells (PBMCs), obtained at baseline. These TCRs come from a human donor with classical Hodgkin lymphoma. Each CDR3 is given with its conserved first and last residue. The D gene is left open where the match is weak. Size values are once, few and many counts, or a class for expanded clones, and some rows have none.

TRBV9	TRBJ1-6	-	-	14	CASSVEGSTSPLHF	TGTGCCAGCAGCGTAGAAGGCAGTACTTCACCCCTCCACTTT
TRBV9	TRBJ2-7	-	-	13	CASSVGYSYEQYF	TGTGCCAGCAGCGTAGGGTACTCCTACGAGCAGTACTTC
TRBV2	TRBJ1-5	-	-	15	CASSADGNSNQPQHF	TGTGCCAGCAGTGCCGACGGTAATAGCAATCAGCCCCAGCATTTT
TRBV28	TRBJ2-1	TRBD2	-	15	CASRGSSGRGNEQFF	TGTGCCAGCAGGGGTTCTAGCGGGAGAGGGAATGAGCAGTTCTTC
TRBV18	TRBJ2-3	TRBD1	-	15	CASSLQGAGTDTQYF	TGTGCCAGCTCACTACAGGGGGCAGGGACAGATACGCAGTATTTT
TRBV6-5	TRBJ2-1	-	-	13	CASSFQRGGEQFF	TGTGCCAGCAGTTTCCAGAGAGGGGGGGAGCAGTTCTTC
TRBV7-8	TRBJ2-5	TRBD2	-	15	CASSLAERGGETQYF	TGTGCCAGCAGCTTAGCGGAGCGGGGGGGAGAGACCCAGTACTTC
TRBV6-5	TRBJ1-5	-	once	13	CASSLRANQPQHF	TGTGCCAGCAGCCTCCGGGCGAATCAGCCCCAGCATTTT
TRBV4-1	TRBJ2-5	-	-	15	CASSQGDSMGGTQYF	TGCGCCAGCAGCCAAGGGGACTCAATGGGGGGGACCCAGTACTTC
TRBV19	TRBJ2-3	TRBD2	-	16	CASSTPLSGSRDTQYF	TGTGCCAGTAGTACTCCCTTAAGCGGGAGTCGAGATACGCAGTATTTT
TRBV28	TRBJ2-7	-	-	13	CASSLGETYERYF	TGTGCCAGCAGTTTAGGGGAGACCTACGAGCGGTACTTC
TRBV12-5	TRBJ1-2	-	-	16	CASGLGDSQRNYGYTF	TGTGCTAGTGGTTTGGGTGACAGCCAGCGTAACTATGGCTACACCTTC
TRBV18	TRBJ1-5	TRBD1	-	14	CASSPTGGGQPQHF	TGTGCCAGCTCACCAACAGGGGGCGGTCAGCCCCAGCATTTT
TRBV18	TRBJ1-4	-	-	14	CASSPPGGHEKLFF	TGTGCCAGCTCACCACCGGGGGGCCATGAAAAACTGTTTTTT
TRBV7-9	TRBJ1-2	-	few	11	CASSLGDGYTF	TGTGCCAGCAGCCTCGGCGATGGCTACACCTTC
TRBV12-5	TRBJ2-3	-	-	14	CASGYGRMSDTQYF	TGTGCTAGTGGTTATGGACGGATGTCAGATACGCAGTATTTT
TRBV28	TRBJ2-4	TRBD2	-	15	CASSPLAGEANIQYF	TGTGCCAGCAGTCCCCTAGCGGGAGAGGCCAACATTCAGTACTTC
TRBV5-8	TRBJ1-5	-	-	13	CASSLGGYQPQHF	TGTGCCAGCAGCTTGGGAGGGTATCAGCCCCAGCATTTT
TRBV28	TRBJ2-7	-	once	16	CASNPRTAPTLYEQYF	TGTGCCAGCAATCCACGGACAGCCCCTACACTCTACGAGCAGTACTTC
TRBV7-2	TRBJ1-2	-	-	13	CASSLVLNYGYTF	TGTGCCAGCAGCTTAGTGCTGAACTATGGCTACACCTTC
TRBV5-1	TRBJ2-3	TRBD2	-	16	CASSLDLAGYTDTQYF	TGCGCCAGCAGCTTGGATCTAGCGGGCTACACAGATACGCAGTATTTT
TRBV5-4	TRBJ2-1	TRBD1	-	15	CASSFSGTGFNEQFF	TGTGCCAGCAGCTTTTCCGGGACAGGGTTCAATGAGCAGTTCTTC
TRBV9	TRBJ1-2	TRBD1	-	15	CASSVETGGNYGYTF	TGTGCCAGCAGCGTAGAAACAGGGGGCAACTATGGCTACACCTTC
TRBV5-4	TRBJ1-2	-	once	13	CASSPRGARGYTF	TGTGCCAGCAGCCCGCGAGGCGCTCGGGGCTACACCTTC
TRBV28	TRBJ2-3	-	-	15	CASSFRGGATDTQYF	TGTGCCAGCAGTTTTCGTGGAGGGGCGACAGATACGCAGTATTTT
TRBV6-5	TRBJ2-1	-	-	15	CASSYQGPGVDEQFF	TGTGCCAGCAGTTACCAAGGGCCGGGGGTCGATGAGCAGTTCTTC
TRBV27	TRBJ2-3	-	-	15	CASSFKASRTDTQYF	TGTGCCAGCAGTTTTAAGGCCAGCCGCACAGATACGCAGTATTTT
TRBV5-1	TRBJ2-2	-	once	16	CASSLAGHGWTGELFF	TGCGCCAGCAGCTTGGCCGGACATGGATGGACCGGGGAGCTGTTTTTT
TRBV19	TRBJ1-5	-	-	14	CASSMGIGNQPQHF	TGTGCCAGTAGTATGGGGATCGGCAATCAGCCCCAGCATTTT
TRBV5-1	TRBJ2-7	TRBD2	-	17	CASSFLARGRGSYEQYF	TGCGCCAGCAGCTTCCTAGCACGCGGGAGGGGCTCCTACGAGCAGTACTTC
TRBV7-8	TRBJ1-3	-	once	15	CASSLVRSSGNTIYF	TGTGCCAGCAGCTTAGTACGGAGCTCTGGAAACACCATATATTTT
TRBV5-1	TRBJ2-3	-	-	12	CAGSLASDTQYF	TGCGCCGGCAGCTTGGCAAGTGATACGCAGTATTTT